This paragraph covers one TCR beta chain sequence. Its antigen is not known. Germline loops: CDR1 MNHEY, CDR2 SMNVEV (reference sequence). The CDR3 extends over 15 amino acids. The V end lost 5 bases, the J end lost 7 bases, and 20 bases lay between the germline ends. CD4+ cell separation produced CD45RA+ naive and CD45RA-negative memory subsets. This entry comes from a study of shared clonotypes between healthy human individuals. Profiled with immunoSEQ multiplex PCR; TCRdb holds only in-frame clones, not every one. The data show more than 2,000,000 clones, 90% to 95% seen once. General study results and limits: The small donor group covered limited genetic and exposure diversity.

V usage is TRBV27 and J usage is TRBJ1-2; tentative D call: TRBD1 (5 bases). The TCR comes from a young man in good health. The specimen was naive CD4+ T cells sorted from blood. Subset: CD45RA+ positively selected. The CDR3 DNA reads TGTGCCAGCAGTCCGGGGCTATCGTGGGGACGTGGCTACACCTTC. Translation gives CASSPGLSWGRGYTF.